Below are 13 T cell receptor beta chains sequenced from a single sample in a study of blood T cell repertoires in COVID-19. Data came from immunoSEQ multiplex PCR; TCRdb stores just in-frame clones and leaves some out. The top ten clones hold roughly 10% of a sample with approximately 270,000 clones, roughly 83% of them seen once. Specimen: peripheral blood. The receptors originated from an elderly man with acute or convalescent COVID-19.

The chain joins TRBV5-8 to TRBJ2-7, with a possible D match to TRBD1 (6 bases). The CDR3 is made up of 12 amino acids. Germline CDR1 is SGHTS and CDR2 is YDEGEE. The ends were cut back, 4 bases at V and 8 bases at J, with 13 bases in the middle. The CDR3 DNA sequence: TGTGCCAGCAGCCTCCGACAGGCTCAGCAGTACTTC. It translates to CASSLRQAQQYF. Full variable domain (missing parts from reference TRBV5-8 and TRBJ2-7): EAGVTQSPTHLIKTRGQQATLRCSPISGHTSVYWYQQALGLGLQFLLWYDEGEERNRGNFPPRFSGRQFPNYSSELNVNALELEDSALYLCASSLRQAQQYFGPGTRLTVT.

This clone was recorded only once. The V gene is TRBV28, the J gene TRBJ2-7, with D tentatively TRBD2 (6 bases). There are 13 residues in the CDR3. Germline V gene lookup returns CDR1 MDHEN and CDR2 SYDVKM. Deletions cut 5 bases from V and 9 bases from J, with 17 bases between. The CDR3 DNA sequence: TGTGCCAGCAGTGCAGATTGGAGGGACGGGCAGTACTTC. It yields the protein CASSADWRDGQYF.

In this sample, this clone turned up a few times. CDR3 sequence (DNA): TGTGCCAGCAGTGACGGTCAGGGGGCGAATCAGCCCCAGCATTTT. This sequence encodes CASSDGQGANQPQHF. The rearrangement links TRBV25-1 to TRBJ1-5; 8 bases line up with TRBD1. From germline, CDR1 is MGHDK and CDR2 SYGVNS. V lost 3 bases to trimming and J lost 4 bases; unmatched junction nucleotides: 5. The CDR3 totals 15 residues.

This sequence joins TRBV11-2 and TRBJ2-7; D call uncertain. Germline values: CDR1 SGHAT, CDR2 FQNNGV. This CDR3 region has 14 residues. V was cut by 4 bases and J by 6 bases, with 16 bases left in between. The CDR3 sequence is CASSSTRVLREQYF. The DNA of the CDR3 is TGTGCCAGCAGCTCGACCCGGGTCCTCCGCGAGCAGTACTTC.

The chain uses TRBV28 and TRBJ1-5; the D gene is possibly TRBD1 (6 bases). V was shortened by 4 bases and J by 5 bases, with 18 bases between the two germline ends. The CDR3 runs to 16 residues. Germline V gene sequence: CDR1 MDHEN, CDR2 SYDVKM. Here the CDR3 reads CASSSDRTLLYQPQHF. The CDR3 nucleotides read TGTGCCAGCAGTTCGGACAGAACCCTTCTCTATCAGCCCCAGCATTTT. Together with reference TRBV28 and TRBJ1-5, the CDR3 gives the full variable domain: DVKVTQSSRYLVKRTGEKVFLECVQDMDHENMFWYRQDPGLGLRLIYFSYDVKMKEKGDIPEGYSVSREKKERFSLILESASTNQTSMYLCASSSDRTLLYQPQHFGDGTRLSIL.

This clone appeared once. The chain employs TRBV7-2 and TRBJ2-1; weak D call: TRBD2 (6 bases). The germline gives CDR1 SGHTA, CDR2 FQGNSA. There are 15 residues in the CDR3. With 5 bases removed from V and 6 bases from J, the gap between germline ends came to 17 bases. The CDR3 DNA sequence: TGTGCCAGCAGCCCCTATATAACCGGGGGCAATGAGCAGTTCTTC. Residues: CASSPYITGGNEQFF.

The chain recombines TRBV18 with TRBJ1-1; 8 nucleotides match TRBD1. The ends lost 1 base at V and 3 bases at J; junction bases unmatched: 19. The V gene's germline CDR1 is KGHSH and CDR2 LQKENI. CDR3 length: 20 amino acids. DNA of the CDR3: TGTGCCAGCTCACCACGGCTTACCTCAGGGGGCGCAGAGGTGGACACTGAAGCTTTCTTT. Translated, it gives CASSPRLTSGGAEVDTEAFF. The entire variable domain, with the rest obtained from reference TRBV18 and TRBJ1-1, is as follows: NAGVMQNPRHLVRRRGQEARLRCSPMKGHSHVYWYRQLPEEGLKFMVYLQKENIIDESGMPKERFSAEFPKEGPSILRIQQVVRGDSAAYFCASSPRLTSGGAEVDTEAFFGQGTRLTVV.

The chain joins TRBV5-1 to TRBJ2-3; 9 bases fit TRBD1. Germline CDR1 SGHRS, CDR2 YFSETQ. The CDR3 is 19 residues long. V was clipped by 6 bases and J by 3 bases; unmatched bases: 20. CDR3: CASTFGNRNRGRLTDTQYF. The CDR3 DNA reads as TGCGCCAGCACCTTTGGCAATCGAAACAGGGGGCGCCTAACAGATACGCAGTATTTT. The variable domain in full, with the rest retrieved from reference TRBV5-1 and TRBJ2-3, is KAGVTQTPRYLIKTRGQQVTLSCSPISGHRSVSWYQQTPGQGLQFLFEYFSETQRNKGNFPGRFSGRQFSNSRSEMNVSTLELGDSALYLCASTFGNRNRGRLTDTQYFGPGTRLTVL.

The rearrangement joins TRBV5-1 to TRBJ1-2, with 12 bases lining up with TRBD1. This CDR3 has 18 residues. Germline values: CDR1 SGHRS, CDR2 YFSETQ. Trimming removed 0 bases from V and 3 bases from J; junction bases left unmatched: 9. CDR3 protein: CASSLEMGQGAVHYGYTF. CDR3 bases: TGCGCCAGCAGCTTGGAAATGGGACAGGGGGCGGTTCACTATGGCTACACCTTC. The full variable domain, its missing parts supplied by reference TRBV5-1 and TRBJ1-2, is KAGVTQTPRYLIKTRGQQVTLSCSPISGHRSVSWYQQTPGQGLQFLFEYFSETQRNKGNFPGRFSGRQFSNSRSEMNVSTLELGDSALYLCASSLEMGQGAVHYGYTFGSGTRLTVV.

V is TRBV3-1 (or the pseudogene TRBV3-2) and J is TRBJ1-2, with D possibly matching TRBD1 (6 bases). V was pared by 1 base and J by 7 bases, with 19 bases between. The CDR3 extends over 16 amino acids. From germline, CDR1 is LGHDT and CDR2 YNNKEL (reference sequence). The chain's CDR3 is CASSQASKQGWAGYTF. CDR3 DNA sequence: TGTGCCAGCAGCCAAGCCTCCAAACAGGGATGGGCTGGCTACACCTTC.

This chain joins TRBV6-1 and TRBJ1-2, with 8 bases aligning to TRBD1. The CDR3 length is 14 residues. Per germline, CDR1 MNHNS and CDR2 SASEGT. With 2 bases clipped from V and 4 bases from J, the junction kept 3 bases outside the gene matches. The CDR3 loop is CASSEQGALYGYTF. The CDR3 nucleotides read TGTGCCAGCAGTGAACAGGGGGCCCTCTATGGCTACACCTTC.

The chain employs TRBV21-1 and TRBJ2-4; the DNA was not used to check the table's D call, TRBD1. TRBV21-1 is a pseudogene locus. CDR3 length: 14 residues. CDR3 in amino acids: CASRSQGLGNIQYF. The CDR3 DNA reads as TGTGCCAGCAGGTCACAGGGTTTGGGAAACATTCAGTACTTC.

This chain joins TRBV27 and TRBJ2-7; D might be TRBD2 (6 bases). The V end was cut by 5 bases, the J end by 0 bases, with 11 bases between. This CDR3 comprises 14 residues. Germline V CDR1 and CDR2: MNHEY, SMNVEV (reference sequence). In nucleotides, the CDR3 is TGTGCCAGCAGTAATTACGGGGGCTCCTACGAGCAGTACTTC. Translation gives CASSNYGGSYEQYF.